The clone carrying this T cell receptor beta chain was recorded only once. Antigen unknown. The data belong to a study of T cells in tumors after PD-1 blockade. Overall study: Excluded were patients with checkpoint blockade, immunosuppressants, or radiotherapy or other anti-cancer therapy within 4 weeks. Study results and limitations: Some novel exhausted tumor clones appeared in pre-treatment blood, suggesting peripheral recruitment.

Germline-derived CDR1 and CDR2 are WNHNN and SYGVQD (reference sequence). Trimming took off 3 bases at V and 9 bases at J, with 15 bases between the two ends. This CDR3 contains 15 residues. TCRdb's copy holds only in-frame clones and misses some; the assay was immunoSEQ multiplex PCR. The sample lists roughly 60,000 clones, around three quarters seen once, with roughly 12% in the top ten. This sample comprised PBMCs, obtained before anti-PD-1 treatment. The genes are TRBV10-1 and TRBJ1-6; D is possibly TRBD1 (5 bases). The origin of this receptor is a human donor with basal cell carcinoma. CDR3 nucleotide sequence: TGCGCCAGCAGTGATGAGGGGACCCCCGGTTCACCCCTCCACTTT. As protein: CASSDEGTPGSPLHF.